This entry lists 27 T cell receptor beta chains sequenced from one sample in a study of T-cell reconstitution after alpha-beta-depleted transplantation in children. Unique molecular identifiers were incorporated during preparation of the TCRbeta library. TCRdb redid the calling of the PCR reads with MiXCR, one entry per CDR3 protein. The table records 750,000 to 950,000 distinct CDR3 sequences, approximately 15% of them present only once. This material consisted of PBMCs, mostly from graft donor cells, taken 360 days after TCRalphabeta/CD19-depleted stem cell transplant. The source is a male patient aged 5 to 17 who had a stem cell transplant for acute lymphoblastic leukemia, so the T cells may come from the graft donor.

This chain links TRBV7-6 with TRBJ2-2, with D unclear. This CDR3 has 15 residues. The germline V gene encodes CDR1 SGHVS and CDR2 FNYEAQ. The V end lost 5 bases, the J end lost 7 bases, and 17 bases lay between the germline ends. This CDR3 reads CASSRSWVSGGELFF. The CDR3 DNA follows: TGTGCCAGCAGCCGAAGCTGGGTATCAGGCGGGGAGCTGTTTTTT.

This clonotype was picked up a small number of times. This sequence joins TRBV6-2 or TRBV6-3 and TRBJ2-2; no clear D. The V gene lost 2 bases and the J gene lost 7 bases, with 5 bases spanning the gap. The CDR3 covers 12 residues. Germline V CDR1 and CDR2: MNHEY, SVGEGT. CDR3 protein: CASSYGDGELFF. Here the CDR3 DNA reads TGTGCCAGCAGTTACGGTGACGGGGAGCTGTTTTTT.

V gene TRBV10-3 combines with J gene TRBJ2-7; tentative D call: TRBD2 (6 bases). Germline CDR1 reads ENHRY; CDR2 reads SYGVKD. Trimming pared 8 bases from V and 2 bases from J, leaving 10 bases between. CDR3 size: 12 residues. The CDR3 loop reads CAIGAGPYEQYF. In nucleotides, the CDR3 is TGTGCCATCGGAGCGGGCCCCTACGAGCAGTACTTC.

V and J are TRBV10-2 and TRBJ2-5; 10 nucleotides agree with TRBD1. V shed 6 bases and J 2 bases; nucleotides not matched to a gene: 6. CDR3 length equals 15 residues. Germline-derived CDR1 and CDR2 are WSHSY and SAAADI. The CDR3 sequence is CASSPPGQGQETQYF. The CDR3 nucleotides are TGCGCCAGCAGCCCACCGGGACAGGGGCAAGAGACCCAGTACTTC.

This clonotype has only a few counts. Germline is not matched at one junction end, which may reflect a read error. This chain connects TRBV4-1 to TRBJ1-5; TRBD1 matches at 12 bases. This CDR3 has 18 residues. The germline V gene has CDR1 MGHRA and CDR2 YSYEKL. In nucleotides, the CDR3 is TGCGCCAGCAGCCAACGGGGGACAGGGGGCGATGGCAATCAGCCCCACCATTTT. It is translated as CASSQRGTGGDGNQPHHF.

This clonotype showed up many times. This chain connects TRBV24-1 to TRBJ1-5; D unclear. This CDR3 has 15 residues. CDR1 KGHDR and CDR2 SFDVKD come from the germline V gene. The V end lost 3 bases, the J end lost 4 bases, and 12 bases lay between the germline ends. CDR3 bases: TGTGCCACCAGTGATCCGGGCGGTCCAAATCAGCCCCAGCATTTT. Translation gives CATSDPGGPNQPQHF.

This clonotype came up a few times. The chain uses TRBV18 and TRBJ1-2; D unclear. Germline lookup yields CDR1 KGHSH and CDR2 LQKENI. The CDR3 runs to 13 residues. V lost 3 bases and J lost 2, with 7 bases in between. The DNA of the CDR3 is TGTGCCAGCTCACCGAGGGAGAACTATGGCTACACCTTC. Translating gives CASSPRENYGYTF. Looking up the rest from reference TRBV18 and TRBJ1-2 gives the full variable domain: NAGVMQNPRHLVRRRGQEARLRCSPMKGHSHVYWYRQLPEEGLKFMVYLQKENIIDESGMPKERFSAEFPKEGPSILRIQQVVRGDSAAYFCASSPRENYGYTFGSGTRLTVV.

This clonotype was observed a few times. This chain joins TRBV5-1 and TRBJ1-3, with D possibly TRBD1 on 6 matching bases. V dropped 0 bases and J dropped 2 bases, with 15 bases sitting between them. This CDR3 spans 17 amino acids. The V gene's germline CDR1 is SGHRS and CDR2 YFSETQ. The CDR3 is CASSLGQLQGPGNTIYF. DNA for the CDR3: TGCGCCAGCAGCTTGGGCCAACTACAGGGCCCTGGAAACACCATATATTTT.

This chain uses TRBV7-2 with TRBJ2-1; D is possibly TRBD2 (5 bases). This CDR3 has 14 amino acids. Trimming took 2 bases from V and 6 from J, leaving 11 bases between them. Germline CDR1 SGHTA, CDR2 FQGNSA. Here the CDR3 reads CASSLLGMVNEQFF. In nucleotides, the CDR3 is TGTGCCAGCAGCTTACTCGGGATGGTCAATGAGCAGTTCTTC.

This clonotype was seen at least ten times. The chain recombines TRBV20-1 with TRBJ2-1; D is possibly TRBD2 (6 bases). Germline V gene lookup returns CDR1 DFQATT and CDR2 SNEGSKA (reference sequence). CDR3 length: 16 amino acids. Trimming removed 3 bases at V and 0 bases at J, with 15 bases between. Here the CDR3 DNA reads TGCAGTGCTAGCCCAGCGGGTTCGAGCTCCTACAATGAGCAGTTCTTC. Its protein product is CSASPAGSSSYNEQFF.

This clonotype was recorded at least ten times. J is TRBJ2-1 and V is TRBV4-2; the D gene is possibly TRBD2 (5 bases). V lost 4 bases, J lost 3 bases, and 10 bases lay in between. There are 14 residues in the CDR3. CDR1 and CDR2 from the germline V gene are LGHNA and YNFKEQ. Written as DNA, the CDR3 is TGTGCCAGCAGCCGGGAGTTGGACTACAATGAGCAGTTCTTC. It translates to CASSRELDYNEQFF.

The chain employs TRBV7-8 and TRBJ2-7; D is tentatively TRBD1 or TRBD2 (6 bases each). The germline V gene has CDR1 SGHVS and CDR2 FQNEAQ. Trimming pared 2 bases from V and 3 bases from J, leaving 14 bases between. The CDR3 length is 15 residues. The chain's CDR3 is CASSLPGAAFYEQYF. The CDR3 DNA sequence: TGTGCCAGCAGCTTACCGGGGGCCGCGTTCTACGAGCAGTACTTC.

The chain is built from TRBV9 and TRBJ2-2, with 8 bases identical to TRBD2. In germline, CDR1 is SGDLS, CDR2 YYNGEE. J gave up 3 bases and V 3 bases, and 7 bases lay outside the gene matches. This CDR3 comprises 16 residues. CDR3 in amino acids: CASSALAGHYTGELFF. CDR3 DNA sequence: TGTGCCAGCAGCGCCTTAGCGGGGCATTACACCGGGGAGCTGTTTTTT.

This chain connects TRBV6-5 to TRBJ2-7; TRBD2 agrees at 7 bases. The CDR3 sequence is 16 residues long. The V segment lost 2 bases and the J segment 4 bases; nucleotides outside the gene matches: 11. From germline, CDR1 is MNHEY and CDR2 SVGAGI. The CDR3 loop is CASSYGGDSGSYEQYF. The CDR3 coding sequence is TGTGCCAGCAGTTACGGGGGGGATAGTGGATCTTACGAGCAGTACTTC.

The chain combines TRBV18 with TRBJ2-7; 9 bases fit TRBD1. Trimming removed 6 bases from V and 7 bases from J; junction bases left unmatched: 13. The V gene's germline CDR1 is KGHSH and CDR2 LQKENI. This CDR3 has 15 residues. CDR3 region: CASSRGQGPLGEQYF. The CDR3, as DNA: TGTGCCAGCTCCCGGGGACAGGGTCCTTTGGGGGAGCAGTACTTC.

This clonotype was seen more than once but under ten times. The rearrangement links TRBV4-3 to TRBJ2-7, with 9 bases identical to TRBD2. From germline, CDR1 is LGHNA and CDR2 YSLEER. V shed 8 bases, J shed 3 bases, and the junction held 8 bases outside the gene matches. This CDR3 comprises 14 residues. CDR3 region: CASGQIAGVYEQYF. In DNA form, the CDR3 reads TGCGCCAGCGGACAAATAGCGGGAGTCTACGAGCAGTACTTC.

This clonotype was seen a few times. In DNA form, the CDR3 reads TGCAGCGTTGACGAAAGGGGCAACGAGCAGTTCTTC. Protein sequence: CSVDERGNEQFF. This chain joins TRBV29-1 and TRBJ2-1; D perhaps matches TRBD1 (5 bases). The CDR3 has 12 amino acids. V was trimmed by 3 bases and J by 10 bases, leaving 13 bases between them. CDR1 and CDR2 from the germline V gene are SQVTM and ANQGSEA.

This clonotype was detected a few times. This chain joins TRBV5-1 and TRBJ2-3; tentatively, D is TRBD2 (6 bases). The CDR3 spans 16 residues. V lost 4 bases and J 5 bases, leaving 20 bases between the germline ends. CDR1 and CDR2 (germline): SGHRS, YFSETQ. DNA of the CDR3: TGCGCCAGCAGCATGGGGGGACCCGGGTATCGAGATACGCAGTATTTT. Protein product: CASSMGGPGYRDTQYF.

The chain carries TRBV10-3 and TRBJ2-5; 8 bases line up with TRBD2. This CDR3 has 14 amino acids. Germline V gene data show CDR1 as ENHRY and CDR2 as SYGVKD. V shed 9 bases, J shed 5 bases, and the junction held 11 bases outside the gene matches. The CDR3 region is CAISQREQLETQYF. The CDR3 DNA sequence: TGTGCCATATCTCAGCGGGAGCAGCTCGAGACCCAGTACTTC.

This clonotype has a handful of counts. V usage is TRBV6-5 and J usage is TRBJ2-7, with D perhaps given as TRBD1 or TRBD2 (5 bases each). The germline V gene encodes CDR1 MNHEY and CDR2 SVGAGI. V was clipped by 0 bases and J by 1 base, with 16 bases between them. The CDR3 covers 17 residues. Written as DNA, the CDR3 is TGTGCCAGCAGTTACTCGAATCCGGGGCGGACATCCTACGAGCAGTACTTC. Amino acid sequence: CASSYSNPGRTSYEQYF.

The chain carries TRBV14 and TRBJ2-1, with D uncertain. Trimming stripped 6 bases from V and 2 bases from J, with 8 bases between. Germline CDR1 is SGHDN and CDR2 is FVKESK. This CDR3 spans 13 amino acids. As DNA, the CDR3 is TGTGCCAGCAGTCAACAAGCCTACAATGAGCAGTTCTTC. Translating it yields CASSQQAYNEQFF.

The rearrangement links TRBV5-1 to TRBJ1-2, with D tentatively TRBD1 (5 bases). The CDR3 sequence is 15 residues long. Trimming removed 1 base from V and 2 bases from J, with 12 bases in between. Per the germline V gene, CDR1 is SGHRS and CDR2 is YFSETQ. The CDR3 spells CASSLNPRQNYGYTF. CDR3 nucleotide sequence: TGCGCCAGCAGCTTGAACCCGAGACAGAACTATGGCTACACCTTC.

This chain connects TRBV7-6 to TRBJ2-7, with D maybe TRBD2 (6 bases). CDR3 size: 15 residues. Trimming left V 1 base short and J 2 bases short, with 12 bases between. CDR1 SGHVS and CDR2 FNYEAQ come from the germline V gene. CDR3 nucleotides: TGTGCCAGCAGCTTAGACGGGCGGGGACCCTACGAGCAGTACTTC. Its translation: CASSLDGRGPYEQYF.

This clonotype was picked up many times. The chain employs TRBV15 and TRBJ2-3; D uncertain. CDR3 size: 19 residues. Trimming stripped 0 bases from V and 3 bases from J, with 22 bases between. From germline, CDR1 is LNHNV and CDR2 YYDKDF (reference sequence). The CDR3 nucleotides read TGTGCCACCAGCAGAGATAAAACCGCAACGGGTGTCGCAACAGATACGCAGTATTTT. Protein sequence: CATSRDKTATGVATDTQYF.

A few counts support this clonotype. The chain is built from TRBV20-1 and TRBJ2-7; TRBD2 agrees at 7 bases. The CDR3 runs 15 residues. CDR1 DFQATT and CDR2 SNEGSKA come from the germline V gene (reference sequence). After removal of 3 bases from V and 4 bases from J, the junction contained 12 bases not matched to a gene. CDR3 sequence: CSASPAGLVGYEQYF. As DNA, the CDR3 is TGCAGTGCTAGCCCCGCTGGACTAGTCGGGTACGAGCAGTACTTC.

The genes are TRBV7-2 and TRBJ2-1; 11 bases map to TRBD2. The germline V gene has CDR1 SGHTA and CDR2 FQGNSA. This CDR3 spans 15 amino acids. V trimming: 5 bases; J trimming: 10 bases; junction bases outside the gene matches: 10. The CDR3 protein is CASSLSGRARGEQFF. CDR3 DNA: TGTGCCAGCAGCCTTAGCGGGAGGGCCCGCGGGGAGCAGTTCTTC.

This chain links TRBV18 with TRBJ2-5; unclear D gene. The DNA matches TRBJ2-1 better at its end, which makes the J call doubtful. The CDR3 has 12 residues. Germline loops: CDR1 KGHSH, CDR2 LQKENI. This CDR3 is CASSLTGQTQFF. The DNA of the CDR3 is TGTGCCAGCTCACTCACCGGCCAGACCCAGTTCTTC.